The 24 T cell receptor beta chains in this list originate from one sample, sequenced in a study of cytomegalovirus exposure and HLA in healthy donors. PCR primers comprised 60 Vbeta and 13 Jbeta primers. This table comes from immunoSEQ multiplex PCR, and its TCRdb copy is limited to in-frame clones, with some not included. The data contain about 230,000 clones, around 83% of them singletons. Sequencing was done on a sample of PBMCs. These receptors all come from a girl aged 2 to 10 in good health and CMV-seronegative.

CDR3 bases: TGTGCCAGCAGCGCGACAGGGTTCCCAGATACGCAGTATTTT. As protein: CASSATGFPDTQYF. The rearrangement links TRBV5-4 to TRBJ2-3, with 7 bases fitting TRBD1. This CDR3 has 14 residues. Trimming took 4 bases from V and 4 from J; bases not matched to a gene: 6. Germline lookup yields CDR1 SGHNT and CDR2 YYREEE (reference sequence).

Only a few counts were recorded for this clone. The chain couples TRBV9 to TRBJ2-5; a possible D gene is TRBD1 (5 bases). Germline V lookup: CDR1 SGDLS, CDR2 YYNGEE. This CDR3 comprises 15 residues. Trimming left V 0 bases short and J 4 bases short, with 13 bases between. The CDR3, as DNA: TGTGCCAGCAGCGTAGCGCCCGCCAGGGCAGAGACCCAGTACTTC. Amino acid sequence: CASSVAPARAETQYF.

For this clone: Other DNA sequences from this sample encode an identical CDR3 as well. This rearrangement joins TRBV5-1 to TRBJ1-4; D unclear. The CDR3 is made up of 14 amino acids. Germline V gives CDR1 SGHRS, CDR2 YFSETQ. The ends were cut back, 0 bases at V and 7 bases at J, with 10 bases in the middle. The CDR3 is CASSLGRGGEKLFF. In DNA form, the CDR3 reads TGCGCCAGCAGCTTGGGCAGAGGCGGTGAAAAACTGTTTTTT.

In DNA form, the CDR3 reads TGCGCCAGCAGCCCCGCCCAGGGATGGGGGGCCGGGGAGCTGTTTTTT. It is translated as CASSPAQGWGAGELFF. The chain has TRBV5-1 and TRBJ2-2; D is possibly TRBD2 (6 bases). From germline, CDR1 is SGHRS and CDR2 YFSETQ. CDR3 length equals 16 residues. The ends were cut back, 4 bases at V and 6 bases at J, with 19 bases in the middle.

This chain connects TRBV9 to TRBJ2-2; 8 bases are a match to TRBD1. Germline loops: CDR1 SGDLS, CDR2 YYNGEE. The CDR3 sequence is 15 residues long. V lost 0 bases to trimming and J lost 7 bases; unmatched junction nucleotides: 5. CDR3 bases: TGTGCCAGCAGCGTAGCTGGACAGGGTGTCGGGGAGCTGTTTTTT. As protein: CASSVAGQGVGELFF.

This clone was observed a few times. V usage is TRBV29-1 and J usage is TRBJ1-4, with a weak D call TRBD1 (5 bases). The germline V gene has CDR1 SQVTM and CDR2 ANQGSEA. This CDR3 has 14 amino acids. The V end was cut by 5 bases, the J end by 5 bases, with 15 bases between. The CDR3 protein is CSVLTESSNEKLFF. The CDR3 coding sequence is TGCAGCGTTCTGACAGAGAGCTCCAATGAAAAACTGTTTTTT.

The rearrangement links TRBV6-6 to TRBJ1-2; 9 bases match TRBD1. Looked up from germline, CDR1 is MNHNY and CDR2 is SVGAGI (reference sequence). V lost 6 bases and J lost 3; bases outside the gene matches: 5. There are 14 residues in the CDR3. As DNA, the CDR3 is TGTGCCAGCAGGGAGACAGGGGGAGACTATGGCTACACCTTC. Translated, it gives CASRETGGDYGYTF.

The gene calls are TRBV30 and TRBJ2-7; TRBD1 aligns across 7 bases. Germline CDR1 GTSNPN, CDR2 SVGIG (reference sequence). This CDR3 contains 13 residues. The J segment lost 5 bases and the V segment lost 1 base, leaving 5 bases of the junction unmatched. In nucleotides, the CDR3 is TGTGCCTGGAGTGGACGTGACAGGGACGAGCAGTACTTC. This translates into CAWSGRDRDEQYF.

The rearrangement links TRBV6-1 to TRBJ1-6, with D maybe TRBD1 (6 bases). Germline CDR1 MNHNS, CDR2 SASEGT. Trimming removed 3 bases at V and 10 bases at J, with 10 bases between. The CDR3 is 13 residues long. The CDR3 loop is CASSEDRNSPLHF. The CDR3 DNA follows: TGTGCCAGCAGTGAGGACAGAAACTCACCCCTCCACTTT.

The chain has TRBV10-2 and TRBJ2-7; D ambiguous. Trimming left V 3 bases short and J 0 bases short, with 12 bases between. This CDR3 region has 15 residues. CDR1 is WSHSY and CDR2 is SAAADI in the germline V gene. The CDR3 coding sequence is TGCGCCAGCAGTGATCCCCTAGTAGCCTCCTACGAGCAGTACTTC. Amino acids: CASSDPLVASYEQYF.

The rearrangement links TRBV30 to TRBJ1-2; D not resolved. The CDR3 sequence is 13 residues long. V lost 7 bases to trimming and J lost 6 bases, with 18 bases between them. Germline-derived CDR1 and CDR2 are GTSNPN and SVGIG (reference sequence). DNA of the CDR3: TGTGCCTCCAAATACCGGGATTTGCATGGCTACACCTTC. Translating gives CASKYRDLHGYTF.

This chain uses TRBV10-2 with TRBJ1-1, with TRBD1 matching over 7 bases. The V segment lost 8 bases and the J segment 0 bases; nucleotides outside the gene matches: 6. The CDR3 is 14 amino acids. Germline V gene data show CDR1 as WSHSY and CDR2 as SAAADI. CDR3 residues: CASCLDRVNTEAFF. The CDR3 nucleotides read TGCGCCAGCTGCCTAGACAGGGTGAACACTGAAGCTTTCTTT.

DNA of the CDR3: TGTGCCAGCAGTGACACACAGGGGGGCACCATATATTTT. Translating gives CASSDTQGGTIYF. The rearrangement joins TRBV2 to TRBJ1-3, with 8 bases aligning to TRBD1. This CDR3 comprises 13 residues. The germline CDR1 and CDR2 sequences are SNHLY and FYNNEI. J was trimmed by 9 bases and V by 3 bases; bases with no gene match: 4.

This clone was detected only once. V gene TRBV6-1 combines with J gene TRBJ2-1; perhaps TRBD2 as D (6 bases). The CDR3 loop spans 14 amino acids. V was cut by 5 bases and J by 4 bases, with 12 bases left in between. CDR1 and CDR2 (germline): MNHNS, SASEGT. CDR3 DNA: TGTGCCAGCAGTTCCAGACTAGAGTACAATGAGCAGTTCTTC. Translating gives CASSSRLEYNEQFF.

The gene calls are TRBV4-2 and TRBJ2-3, with TRBD2 matching over 8 bases. CDR1 is LGHNA, CDR2 YNFKEQ, per germline. The CDR3 is 16 amino acids. V was pared by 4 bases and J by 2 bases, with 8 bases of the junction left unmatched. CDR3 nucleotides: TGTGCCAGCAGCCGTAAAGGGCGGGGGGACACAGATACGCAGTATTTT. Its protein is CASSRKGRGDTDTQYF.

This clone was detected once. This rearrangement joins TRBV19 to TRBJ2-2; D possibly corresponds to TRBD2 (5 bases). The CDR3 totals 14 residues. The V gene lost 3 bases and the J gene lost 6 bases, with 11 bases spanning the gap. The V gene's germline CDR1 is LNHDA and CDR2 SQIVND (reference sequence). This CDR3 reads CASSISAVAGELFF. The CDR3 DNA reads as TGTGCCAGTAGTATTAGCGCGGTGGCCGGGGAGCTGTTTTTT.

This sequence joins TRBV28 and TRBJ2-5; maybe TRBD2 (5 bases). The J call is doubtful: the DNA matches TRBJ2-7 better. This CDR3 is 15 amino acids long. Germline CDR1 and CDR2: MDHEN and SYDVKM. The CDR3 nucleotides read TGTGCCAGCAGTCGCCGGGCCCGGGATTCATACGAGCAGTACTTC. Its translation: CASSRRARDSYEQYF.

The gene calls are TRBV5-4 and TRBJ1-6, with TRBD1 matching 10 bases. The V gene end was trimmed by 0 bases and the J gene end by 9 bases; junction bases not matched to a gene: 3. The CDR3 sequence is 15 residues long. The germline V gene encodes CDR1 SGHNT and CDR2 YYREEE (reference sequence). The CDR3 nucleotides read TGTGCCAGCAGCTTGGAGGGGACAGGGGTTTCACCCCTCCACTTT. Residues: CASSLEGTGVSPLHF.

This chain links TRBV27 with TRBJ2-7, with TRBD1 identical over 10 bases. Losses at the gene ends were 2 bases for V and 3 bases for J; bases not matched to a gene: 10. This CDR3 is 17 amino acids long. Germline V gene data show CDR1 as MNHEY and CDR2 as SMNVEV (reference sequence). The CDR3 DNA follows: TGTGCCAGCAGTTTAGGGCATGGGGACAGGGGCCGCTACGAGCAGTACTTC. It yields the protein CASSLGHGDRGRYEQYF.

V and J are TRBV4-2 and TRBJ2-3, with D perhaps matching TRBD2 (6 bases). This CDR3 has 18 residues. Trimming removed 3 bases from V and 2 bases from J, with 21 bases in between. CDR1 LGHNA and CDR2 YNFKEQ come from the germline V gene. In nucleotides, the CDR3 is TGTGCCAGCAGCCACCCCCCCGCTGGGACTTATACCACAGATACGCAGTATTTT. Translating gives CASSHPPAGTYTTDTQYF.

Written as DNA, the CDR3 is TGTGCCAGTAGTATAGCAAGGGGAGAGACCCAGTACTTC. It yields the protein CASSIARGETQYF. The chain recombines TRBV19 with TRBJ2-5, with D possibly being TRBD1 (5 bases). The ends were cut back, 1 base at V and 4 bases at J, with 7 bases in the middle. The CDR3 extends over 13 amino acids. From germline, CDR1 is LNHDA and CDR2 SQIVND (reference sequence).

V gene TRBV5-1 combines with J gene TRBJ2-2, with D maybe TRBD1 (6 bases). CDR1 is SGHRS, CDR2 YFSETQ, per germline. The V end lost 1 base, the J end lost 6 bases, and 10 bases lay between the germline ends. This CDR3 is 14 amino acids long. The CDR3 DNA follows: TGCGCCAGCAGCTTGAATACAGGGTCCGGGGAGCTGTTTTTT. Its protein product is CASSLNTGSGELFF.

This rearrangement joins TRBV5-1 to TRBJ2-1; tentatively, D is TRBD2 (5 bases). Germline-derived CDR1 and CDR2 are SGHRS and YFSETQ. The CDR3 length is 18 residues. V lost 7 bases, J lost 0 bases, and 23 bases lay in between. In DNA, the CDR3 is TGCGCCAGCGAACCTGGGCGGTTCTCGGGAATCTCCTACAATGAGCAGTTCTTC. This encodes CASEPGRFSGISYNEQFF. The entire variable domain, with the rest obtained from reference TRBV5-1 and TRBJ2-1, is as follows: KAGVTQTPRYLIKTRGQQVTLSCSPISGHRSVSWYQQTPGQGLQFLFEYFSETQRNKGNFPGRFSGRQFSNSRSEMNVSTLELGDSALYLCASEPGRFSGISYNEQFFGPGTRLTVL.

This clone was seen just once. The chain is built from TRBV6-4 and TRBJ2-3; perhaps TRBD2 as D (6 bases). There are 15 residues in the CDR3. Germline lookup yields CDR1 MRHNA and CDR2 SNTAGT. Trimming removed 4 bases at V and 2 bases at J, with 13 bases between. The DNA of the CDR3 is TGTGCCAGCAGTGTGTCGGGGACTGCCACAGATACGCAGTATTTT. This gives the protein CASSVSGTATDTQYF.